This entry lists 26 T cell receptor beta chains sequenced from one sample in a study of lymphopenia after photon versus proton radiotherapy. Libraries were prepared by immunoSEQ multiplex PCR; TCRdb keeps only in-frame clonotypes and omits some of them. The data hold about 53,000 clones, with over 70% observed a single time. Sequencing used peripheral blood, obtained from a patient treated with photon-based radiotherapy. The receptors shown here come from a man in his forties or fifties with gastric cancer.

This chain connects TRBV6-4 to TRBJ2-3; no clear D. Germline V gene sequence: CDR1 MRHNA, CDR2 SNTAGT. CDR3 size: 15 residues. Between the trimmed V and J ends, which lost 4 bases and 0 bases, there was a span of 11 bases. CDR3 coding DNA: TGTGCCAGCAGTGCTTACCAAGGAAGCACAGATACGCAGTATTTT. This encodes CASSAYQGSTDTQYF.

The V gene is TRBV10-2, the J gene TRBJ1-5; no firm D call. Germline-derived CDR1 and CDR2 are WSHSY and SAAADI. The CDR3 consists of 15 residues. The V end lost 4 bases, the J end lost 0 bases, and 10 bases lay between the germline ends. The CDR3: CASSVGLYSNQPQHF. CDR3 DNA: TGCGCCAGCAGTGTCGGACTGTATAGCAATCAGCCCCAGCATTTT.

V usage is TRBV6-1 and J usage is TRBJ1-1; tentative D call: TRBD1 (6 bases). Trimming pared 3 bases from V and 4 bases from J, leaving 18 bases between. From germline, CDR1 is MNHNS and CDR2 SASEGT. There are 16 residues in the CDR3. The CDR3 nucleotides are TGTGCCAGCAGTGATCCGATACAGGGTGCAGGCACTGAAGCTTTCTTT. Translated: CASSDPIQGAGTEAFF.

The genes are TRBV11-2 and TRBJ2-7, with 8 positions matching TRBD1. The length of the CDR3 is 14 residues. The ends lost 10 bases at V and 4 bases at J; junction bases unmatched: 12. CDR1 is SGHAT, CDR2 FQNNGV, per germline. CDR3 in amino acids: CATKVGRGQYEQYF. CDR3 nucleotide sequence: TGTGCCACTAAGGTCGGCAGGGGGCAGTACGAGCAGTACTTC.

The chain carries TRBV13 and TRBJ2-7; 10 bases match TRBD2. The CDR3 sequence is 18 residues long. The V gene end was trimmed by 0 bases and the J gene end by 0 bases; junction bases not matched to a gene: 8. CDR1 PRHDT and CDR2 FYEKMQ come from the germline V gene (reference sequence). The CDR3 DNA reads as TGTGCCAGCAGCTTAGGCTCGGGACTAGCGAGTCGCTCCTACGAGCAGTACTTC. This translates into CASSLGSGLASRSYEQYF.

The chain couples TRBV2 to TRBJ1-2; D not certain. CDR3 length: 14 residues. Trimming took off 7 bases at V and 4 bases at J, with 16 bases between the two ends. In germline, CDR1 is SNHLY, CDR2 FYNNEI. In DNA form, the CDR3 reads TGTGCCAGCAAGGCCGGTTGGGTAGGCTATGGCTACACCTTC. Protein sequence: CASKAGWVGYGYTF. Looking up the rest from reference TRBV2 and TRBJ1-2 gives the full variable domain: EPEVTQTPSHQVTQMGQEVILRCVPISNHLYFYWYRQILGQKVEFLVSFYNNEISEKSEIFDDQFSVERPDGSNFTLKIRSTKLEDSAMYFCASKAGWVGYGYTFGSGTRLTVV.

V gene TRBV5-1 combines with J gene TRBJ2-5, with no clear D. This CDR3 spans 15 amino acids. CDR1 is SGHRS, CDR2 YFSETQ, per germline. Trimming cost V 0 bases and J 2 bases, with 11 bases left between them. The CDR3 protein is CASSLAAGQQETQYF. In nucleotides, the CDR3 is TGCGCCAGCAGCTTGGCAGCCGGGCAACAAGAGACCCAGTACTTC.

CDR3 sequence reads: CASLRTGRETQYF. The CDR3 nucleotides read TGTGCCAGCCTCAGGACAGGGAGGGAGACCCAGTACTTC. The V gene is TRBV7-8, the J gene TRBJ2-5, with 8 bases aligning to TRBD1. The V gene end was trimmed by 8 bases and the J gene end by 5 bases; junction bases not matched to a gene: 7. Germline CDR1 is SGHVS and CDR2 is FQNEAQ. The CDR3 loop spans 13 amino acids.

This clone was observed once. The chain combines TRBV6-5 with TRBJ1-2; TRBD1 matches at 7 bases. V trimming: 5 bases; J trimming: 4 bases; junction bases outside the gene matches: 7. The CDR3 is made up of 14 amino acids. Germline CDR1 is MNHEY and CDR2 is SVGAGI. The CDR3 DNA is TGTGCCAGCAGTCGACAGGGTGGGCGCTATGGCTACACCTTC. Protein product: CASSRQGGRYGYTF.

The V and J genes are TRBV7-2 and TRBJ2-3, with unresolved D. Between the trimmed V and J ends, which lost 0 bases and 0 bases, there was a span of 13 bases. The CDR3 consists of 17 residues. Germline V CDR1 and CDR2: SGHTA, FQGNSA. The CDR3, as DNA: TGTGCCAGCAGCTTAGCGATTGGTCCGTACAGCACAGATACGCAGTATTTT. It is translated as CASSLAIGPYSTDTQYF. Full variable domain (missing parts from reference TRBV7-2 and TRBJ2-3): GAGVSQSPSNKVTEKGKDVELRCDPISGHTALYWYRQSLGQGLEFLIYFQGNSAPDKSGLPSDRFSAERTGGSVSTLTIQRTQQEDSAVYLCASSLAIGPYSTDTQYFGPGTRLTVL.

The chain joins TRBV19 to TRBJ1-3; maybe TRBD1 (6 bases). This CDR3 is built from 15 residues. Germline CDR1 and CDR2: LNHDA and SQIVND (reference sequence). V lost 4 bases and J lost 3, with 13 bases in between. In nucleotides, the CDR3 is TGTGCCAGTAGTAAATACAGGGACCGTGGAAACACCATATATTTT. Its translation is CASSKYRDRGNTIYF.

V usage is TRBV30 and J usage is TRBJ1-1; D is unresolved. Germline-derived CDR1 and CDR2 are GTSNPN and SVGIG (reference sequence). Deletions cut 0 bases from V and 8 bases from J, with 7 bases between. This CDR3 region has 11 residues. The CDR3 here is CAWSVFKEAFF. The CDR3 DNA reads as TGTGCCTGGAGTGTTTTTAAAGAAGCTTTCTTT.

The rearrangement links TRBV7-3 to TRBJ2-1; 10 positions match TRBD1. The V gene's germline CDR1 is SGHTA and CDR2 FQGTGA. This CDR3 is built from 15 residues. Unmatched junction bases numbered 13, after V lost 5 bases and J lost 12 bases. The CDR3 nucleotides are TGTGCCAGCAGCCCGACAGGGGGCGCGTTTCCGCGGCAGTTCTTC. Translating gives CASSPTGGAFPRQFF.

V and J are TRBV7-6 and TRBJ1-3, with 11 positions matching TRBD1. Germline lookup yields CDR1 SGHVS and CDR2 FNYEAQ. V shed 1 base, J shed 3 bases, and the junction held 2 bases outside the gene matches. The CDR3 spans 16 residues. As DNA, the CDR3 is TGTGCCAGCAGCTTAGGGGACAGGGGGAATGGAAACACCATATATTTT. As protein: CASSLGDRGNGNTIYF. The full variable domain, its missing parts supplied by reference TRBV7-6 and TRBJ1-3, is GAGVSQSPRYKVTKRGQDVALRCDPISGHVSLYWYRQALGQGPEFLTYFNYEAQQDKSGLPNDRFSAERPEGSISTLTIQRTEQRDSAMYRCASSLGDRGNGNTIYFGEGSWLTVV.

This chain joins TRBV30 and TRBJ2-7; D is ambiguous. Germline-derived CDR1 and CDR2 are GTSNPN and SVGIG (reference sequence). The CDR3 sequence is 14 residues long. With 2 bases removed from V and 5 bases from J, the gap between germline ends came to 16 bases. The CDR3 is CAWSHPGPVDEQYF. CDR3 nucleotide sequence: TGTGCCTGGAGTCACCCGGGCCCCGTGGACGAGCAGTACTTC.

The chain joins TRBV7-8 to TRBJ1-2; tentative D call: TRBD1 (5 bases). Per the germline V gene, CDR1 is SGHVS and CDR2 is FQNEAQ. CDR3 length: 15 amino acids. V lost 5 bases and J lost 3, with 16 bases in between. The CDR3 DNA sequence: TGTGCCAGCAGCCCCAGATCCGACAGAGACTATGGCTACACCTTC. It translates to CASSPRSDRDYGYTF.

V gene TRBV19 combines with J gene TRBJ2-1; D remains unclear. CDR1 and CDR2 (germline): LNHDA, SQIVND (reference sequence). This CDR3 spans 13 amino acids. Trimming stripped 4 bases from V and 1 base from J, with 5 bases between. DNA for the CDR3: TGTGCCAGTAGTAGGATGTCCTACAATGAGCAGTTCTTC. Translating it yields CASSRMSYNEQFF.

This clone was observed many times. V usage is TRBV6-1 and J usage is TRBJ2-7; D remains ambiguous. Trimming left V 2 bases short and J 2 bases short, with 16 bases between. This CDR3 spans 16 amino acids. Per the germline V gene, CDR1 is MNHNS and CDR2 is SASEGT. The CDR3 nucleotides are TGTGCCAGCAGTGAAATCCTGGACCCGATCCCCTACGAGCAGTACTTC. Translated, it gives CASSEILDPIPYEQYF.

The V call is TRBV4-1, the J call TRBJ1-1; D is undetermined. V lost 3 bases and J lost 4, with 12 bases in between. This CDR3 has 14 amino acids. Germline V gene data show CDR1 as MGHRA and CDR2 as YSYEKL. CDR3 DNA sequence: TGCGCCAGCAGCCATGATTCAGCGGCCACTGAAGCTTTCTTT. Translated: CASSHDSAATEAFF.

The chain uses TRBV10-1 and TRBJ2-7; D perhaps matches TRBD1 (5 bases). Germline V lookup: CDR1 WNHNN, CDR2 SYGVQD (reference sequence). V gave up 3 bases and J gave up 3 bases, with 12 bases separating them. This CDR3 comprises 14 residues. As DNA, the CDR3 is TGCGCCAGCAGTGAAAGGGGCAGCGTCTACGAGCAGTACTTC. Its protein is CASSERGSVYEQYF.

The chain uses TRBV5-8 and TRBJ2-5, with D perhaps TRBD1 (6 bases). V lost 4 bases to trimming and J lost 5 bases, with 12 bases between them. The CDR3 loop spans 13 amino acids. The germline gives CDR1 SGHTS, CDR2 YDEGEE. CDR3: CASSKDRRETQYF. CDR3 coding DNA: TGTGCCAGCAGCAAGGACAGAAGGGAGACCCAGTACTTC.

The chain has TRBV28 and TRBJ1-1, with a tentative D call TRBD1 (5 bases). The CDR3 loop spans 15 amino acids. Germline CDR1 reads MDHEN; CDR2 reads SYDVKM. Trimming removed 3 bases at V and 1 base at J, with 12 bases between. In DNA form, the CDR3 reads TGTGCCAGCAGTTTCAGGGCGCGGCCGAACACTGAAGCTTTCTTT. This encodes CASSFRARPNTEAFF. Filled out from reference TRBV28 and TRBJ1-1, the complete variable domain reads DVKVTQSSRYLVKRTGEKVFLECVQDMDHENMFWYRQDPGLGLRLIYFSYDVKMKEKGDIPEGYSVSREKKERFSLILESASTNQTSMYLCASSFRARPNTEAFFGQGTRLTVV.

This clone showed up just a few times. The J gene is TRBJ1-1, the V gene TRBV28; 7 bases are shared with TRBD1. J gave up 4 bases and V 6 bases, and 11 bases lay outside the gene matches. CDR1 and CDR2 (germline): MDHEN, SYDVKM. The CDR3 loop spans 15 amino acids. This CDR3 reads CASSRLQGTGTEAFF. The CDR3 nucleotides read TGTGCCAGCAGCCGCTTACAGGGGACGGGCACTGAAGCTTTCTTT.

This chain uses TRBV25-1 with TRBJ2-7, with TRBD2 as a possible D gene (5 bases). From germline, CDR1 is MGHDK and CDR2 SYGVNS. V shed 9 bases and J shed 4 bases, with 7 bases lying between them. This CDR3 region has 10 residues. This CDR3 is CASRGYEQYF. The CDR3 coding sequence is TGTGCCAGTCGGGGTTACGAGCAGTACTTC.

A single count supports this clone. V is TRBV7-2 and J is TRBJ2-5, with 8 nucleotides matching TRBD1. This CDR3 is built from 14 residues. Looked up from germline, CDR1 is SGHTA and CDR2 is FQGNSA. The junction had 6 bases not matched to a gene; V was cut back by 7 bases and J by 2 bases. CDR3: CASNNHRGQETQYF. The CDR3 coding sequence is TGTGCCAGCAATAATCACAGGGGGCAAGAGACCCAGTACTTC.

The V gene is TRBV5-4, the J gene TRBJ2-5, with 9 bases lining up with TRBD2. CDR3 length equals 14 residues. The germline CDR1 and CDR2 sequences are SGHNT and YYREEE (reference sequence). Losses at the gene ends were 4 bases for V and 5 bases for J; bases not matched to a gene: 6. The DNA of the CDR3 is TGTGCCAGCAGCGAGGGCGGGAGGGGGGAGACCCAGTACTTC. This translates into CASSEGGRGETQYF. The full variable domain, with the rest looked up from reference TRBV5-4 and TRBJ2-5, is ETGVTQSPTHLIKTRGQQVTLRCSSQSGHNTVSWYQQALGQGPQFIFQYYREEENGRGNFPPRFSGLQFPNYSSELNVNALELDDSALYLCASSEGGRGETQYFGPGTRLLVL.